The TCR beta chain described here comes from a study of T cell repertoires in cytomegalovirus infection. Study context: Recently identified HLA-C-restricted CMV epitopes were used, and well-studied HLA-B-restricted CMV epitopes were used as well. Public TCR beta signatures indicated both CMV infection and matching HLA type.

TCRdb processed the reads anew with MiXCR; each CDR3 protein has one entry. Of just over 450,000 distinct CDR3 sequences in the sample, under 45% were seen once. With respect to this clonotype: Its antigen is unidentified.

Germline assignment: CDR1 LNHNV and CDR2 YYDKDF (reference sequence). CDR3 size: 20 residues. V shed 0 bases, J shed 4 bases, and the junction held 17 bases outside the gene matches. V usage is TRBV15 and J usage is TRBJ2-2; 7 bases fit TRBD1. The TCR sequence derives from a human donor in good health (CMV status not recorded). Some clones in this sample may be carry-over from other donors' samples. The sequenced sample was cultured PBMCs, obtained from culture after CMV antigen stimulation. The CDR3 DNA reads as TGTGCCACCAGCAGAGATCCGACAGGGTACACGATTGTTAGCACCGGGGAGCTGTTTTTT. Translation: CATSRDPTGYTIVSTGELFF.